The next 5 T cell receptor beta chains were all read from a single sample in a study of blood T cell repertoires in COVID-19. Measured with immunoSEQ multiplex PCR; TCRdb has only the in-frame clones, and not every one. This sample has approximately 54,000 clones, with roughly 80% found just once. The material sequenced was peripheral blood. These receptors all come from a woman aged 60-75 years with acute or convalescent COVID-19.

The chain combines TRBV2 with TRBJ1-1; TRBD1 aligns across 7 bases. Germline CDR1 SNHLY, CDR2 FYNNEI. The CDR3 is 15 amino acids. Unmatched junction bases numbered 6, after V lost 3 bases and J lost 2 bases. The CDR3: CASSDRQGRNTEAFF. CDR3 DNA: TGTGCCAGCAGTGACCGACAGGGACGAAACACTGAAGCTTTCTTT.

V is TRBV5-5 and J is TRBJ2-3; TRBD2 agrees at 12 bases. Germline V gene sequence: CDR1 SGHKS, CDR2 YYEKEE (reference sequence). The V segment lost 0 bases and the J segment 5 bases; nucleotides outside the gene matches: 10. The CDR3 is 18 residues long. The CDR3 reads CASSLGASTSGRLDTQYF. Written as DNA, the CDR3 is TGTGCCAGCAGCTTGGGGGCCTCGACTAGCGGGAGATTAGATACGCAGTATTTT.

CDR3 coding DNA: TGTGCCAGCAGCCAGTACAGGGGAATCGCTGAAGCTTTCTTT. This translates into CASSQYRGIAEAFF. The chain carries TRBV5-4 and TRBJ1-1; 7 bases align to TRBD1. This CDR3 spans 14 amino acids. Germline lookup yields CDR1 SGHNT and CDR2 YYREEE (reference sequence). With V trimmed by 4 bases and J by 6 bases, 9 bases remained unmatched.

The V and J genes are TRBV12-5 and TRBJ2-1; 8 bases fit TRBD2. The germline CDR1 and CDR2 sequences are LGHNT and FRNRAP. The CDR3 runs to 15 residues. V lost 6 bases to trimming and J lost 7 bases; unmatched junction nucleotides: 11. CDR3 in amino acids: CASGFSGLDRNEQFF. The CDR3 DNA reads TGTGCTAGTGGATTCTCGGGACTAGATCGAAATGAGCAGTTCTTC. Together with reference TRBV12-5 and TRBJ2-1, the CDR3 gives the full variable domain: DARVTQTPRHKVTEMGQEVTMRCQPILGHNTVFWYRQTMMQGLELLAYFRNRAPLDDSGMPKDRFSAEMPDATLATLKIQPSEPRDSAVYFCASGFSGLDRNEQFFGPGTRLTVL.

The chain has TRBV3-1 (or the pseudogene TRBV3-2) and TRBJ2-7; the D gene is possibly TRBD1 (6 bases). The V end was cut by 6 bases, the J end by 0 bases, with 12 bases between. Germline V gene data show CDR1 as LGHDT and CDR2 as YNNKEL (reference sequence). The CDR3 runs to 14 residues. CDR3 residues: CASSRRDTSYEQYF. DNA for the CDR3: TGTGCCAGCAGTCGAAGGGACACCTCCTACGAGCAGTACTTC.